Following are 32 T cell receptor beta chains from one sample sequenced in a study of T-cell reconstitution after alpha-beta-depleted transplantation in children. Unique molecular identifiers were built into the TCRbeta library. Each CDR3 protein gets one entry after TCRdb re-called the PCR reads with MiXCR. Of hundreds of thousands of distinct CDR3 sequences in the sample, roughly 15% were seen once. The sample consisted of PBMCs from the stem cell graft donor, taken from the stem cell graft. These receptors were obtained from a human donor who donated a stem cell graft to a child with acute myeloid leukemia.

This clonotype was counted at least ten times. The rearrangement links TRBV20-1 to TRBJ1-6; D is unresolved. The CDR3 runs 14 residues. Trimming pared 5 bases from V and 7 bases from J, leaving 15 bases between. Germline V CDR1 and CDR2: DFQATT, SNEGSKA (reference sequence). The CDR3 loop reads CSAPRKGSNSPLHF. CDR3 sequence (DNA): TGCAGTGCTCCCCGGAAGGGATCCAATTCACCCCTCCACTTT.

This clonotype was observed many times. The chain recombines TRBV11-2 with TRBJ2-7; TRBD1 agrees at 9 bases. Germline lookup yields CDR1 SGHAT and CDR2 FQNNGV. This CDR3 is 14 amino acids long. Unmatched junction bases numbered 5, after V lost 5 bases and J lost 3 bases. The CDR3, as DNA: TGTGCCAGCAGCCCGGGACAGGGTAACTACGAGCAGTACTTC. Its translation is CASSPGQGNYEQYF.

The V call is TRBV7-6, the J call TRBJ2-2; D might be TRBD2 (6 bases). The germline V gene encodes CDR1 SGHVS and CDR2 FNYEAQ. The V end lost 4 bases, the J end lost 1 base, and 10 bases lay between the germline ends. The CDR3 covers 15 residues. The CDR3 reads CASSSRGRNTGELFF. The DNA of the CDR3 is TGTGCCAGCAGCTCGCGGGGCAGGAACACCGGGGAGCTGTTTTTT.

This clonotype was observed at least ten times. The CDR3 region has the DNA TGTGCCAGCAGTGCTCGGGGAACTGAAGCTTTCTTT. It translates to CASSARGTEAFF. The chain couples TRBV27 to TRBJ1-1; no definite D call. In germline, CDR1 is MNHEY, CDR2 SMNVEV (reference sequence). This CDR3 region has 12 residues. V lost 5 bases and J 5 bases, leaving 9 bases between the germline ends.

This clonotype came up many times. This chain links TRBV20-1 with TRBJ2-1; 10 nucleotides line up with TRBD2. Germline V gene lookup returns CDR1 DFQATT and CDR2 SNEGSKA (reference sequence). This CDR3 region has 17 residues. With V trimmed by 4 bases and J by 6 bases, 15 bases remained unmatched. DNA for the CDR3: TGCAGTGCTAAACTCCCACCGGAGCGGGGGGGCCGCAATGAGCAGTTCTTC. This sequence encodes CSAKLPPERGGRNEQFF.

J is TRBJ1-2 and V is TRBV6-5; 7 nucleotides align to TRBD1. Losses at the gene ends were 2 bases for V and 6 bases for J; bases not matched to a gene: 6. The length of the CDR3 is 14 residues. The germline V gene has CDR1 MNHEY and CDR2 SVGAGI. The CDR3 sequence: CASSYAGGSDGYTF. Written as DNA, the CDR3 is TGTGCCAGCAGTTACGCAGGGGGAAGCGATGGCTACACCTTC.

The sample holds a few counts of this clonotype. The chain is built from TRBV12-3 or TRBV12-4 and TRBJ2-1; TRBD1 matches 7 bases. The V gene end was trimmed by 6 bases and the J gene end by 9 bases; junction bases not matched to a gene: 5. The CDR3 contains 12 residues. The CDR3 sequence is CASRIGGSEQFF. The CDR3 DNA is TGTGCCAGCAGGATAGGGGGCAGTGAGCAGTTCTTC.

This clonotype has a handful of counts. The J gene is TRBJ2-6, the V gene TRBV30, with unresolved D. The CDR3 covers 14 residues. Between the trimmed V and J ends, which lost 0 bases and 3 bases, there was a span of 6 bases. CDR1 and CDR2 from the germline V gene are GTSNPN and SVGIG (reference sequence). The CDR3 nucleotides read TGTGCCTGGAGTGTCGCGTATGGGGCCAACGTCCTGACTTTC. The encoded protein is CAWSVAYGANVLTF.

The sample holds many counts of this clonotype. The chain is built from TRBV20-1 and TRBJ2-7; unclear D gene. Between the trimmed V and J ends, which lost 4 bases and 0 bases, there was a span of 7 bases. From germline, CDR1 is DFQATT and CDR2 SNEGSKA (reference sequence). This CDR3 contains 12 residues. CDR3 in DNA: TGCAGTGCTACCCTTACCTCCTACGAGCAGTACTTC. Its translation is CSATLTSYEQYF.

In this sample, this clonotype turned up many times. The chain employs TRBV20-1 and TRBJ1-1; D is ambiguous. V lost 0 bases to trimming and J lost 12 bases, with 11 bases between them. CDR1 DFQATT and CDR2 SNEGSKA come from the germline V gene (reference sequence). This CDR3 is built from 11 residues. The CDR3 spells CSARDRPGTFF. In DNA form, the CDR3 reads TGCAGTGCTAGAGATCGCCCCGGGACTTTCTTT.

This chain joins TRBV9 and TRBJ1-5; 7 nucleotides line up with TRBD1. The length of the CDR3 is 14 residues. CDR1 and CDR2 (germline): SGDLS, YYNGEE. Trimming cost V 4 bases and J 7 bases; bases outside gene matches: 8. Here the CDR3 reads CASSPDREYQPQHF. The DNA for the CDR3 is TGTGCCAGCAGCCCAGACAGGGAGTACCAGCCCCAGCATTTT.

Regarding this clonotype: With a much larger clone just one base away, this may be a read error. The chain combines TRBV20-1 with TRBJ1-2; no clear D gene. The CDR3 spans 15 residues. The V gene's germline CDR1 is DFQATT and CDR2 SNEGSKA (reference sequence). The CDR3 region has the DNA TGCAGTGCTAGAGATCCCGACTGGGCTAACTATAGCTACACCTTC. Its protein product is CSARDPDWANYSYTF.

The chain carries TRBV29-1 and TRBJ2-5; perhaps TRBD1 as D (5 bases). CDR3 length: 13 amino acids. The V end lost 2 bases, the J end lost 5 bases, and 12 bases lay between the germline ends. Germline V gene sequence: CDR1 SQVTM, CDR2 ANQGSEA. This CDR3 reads CSVEILSGETQYF. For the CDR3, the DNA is TGCAGCGTTGAAATTCTCTCAGGGGAGACCCAGTACTTC.

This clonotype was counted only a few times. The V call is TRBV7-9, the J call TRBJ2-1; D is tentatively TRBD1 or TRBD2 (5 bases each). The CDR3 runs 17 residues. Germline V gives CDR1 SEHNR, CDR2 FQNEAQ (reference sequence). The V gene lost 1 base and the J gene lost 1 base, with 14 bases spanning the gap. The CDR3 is CASSLETGTRSYNEQFF. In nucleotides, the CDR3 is TGTGCCAGCAGCTTAGAGACCGGGACGAGGTCCTACAATGAGCAGTTCTTC. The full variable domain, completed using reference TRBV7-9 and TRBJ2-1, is DTGVSQNPRHKITKRGQNVTFRCDPISEHNRLYWYRQTLGQGPEFLTYFQNEAQLEKSRLLSDRFSAERPKGSFSTLEIQRTEQGDSAMYLCASSLETGTRSYNEQFFGPGTRLTVL.

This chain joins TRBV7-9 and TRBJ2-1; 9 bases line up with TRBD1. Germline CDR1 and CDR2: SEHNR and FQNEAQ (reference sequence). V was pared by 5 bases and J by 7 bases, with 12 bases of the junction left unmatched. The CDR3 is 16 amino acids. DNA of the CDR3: TGTGCCAGCAGCCCTCGGACAGGGGCGGTAAAAAATGAGCAGTTCTTC. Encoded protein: CASSPRTGAVKNEQFF.

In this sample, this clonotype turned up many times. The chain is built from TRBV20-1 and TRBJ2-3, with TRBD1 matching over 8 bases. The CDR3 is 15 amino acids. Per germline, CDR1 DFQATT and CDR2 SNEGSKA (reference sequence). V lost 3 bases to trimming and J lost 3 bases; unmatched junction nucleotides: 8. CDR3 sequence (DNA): TGCAGTGCTAGTAGTCAGGACAGGGTAACAGATACGCAGTATTTT. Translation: CSASSQDRVTDTQYF.

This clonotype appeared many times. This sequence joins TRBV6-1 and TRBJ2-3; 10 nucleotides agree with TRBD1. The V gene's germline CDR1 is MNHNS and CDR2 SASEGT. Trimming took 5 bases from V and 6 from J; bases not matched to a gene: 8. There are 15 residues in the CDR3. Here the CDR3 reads CASSRGDRGLDTQYF. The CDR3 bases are TGTGCCAGCAGTCGGGGGGACAGGGGCCTGGATACGCAGTATTTT.

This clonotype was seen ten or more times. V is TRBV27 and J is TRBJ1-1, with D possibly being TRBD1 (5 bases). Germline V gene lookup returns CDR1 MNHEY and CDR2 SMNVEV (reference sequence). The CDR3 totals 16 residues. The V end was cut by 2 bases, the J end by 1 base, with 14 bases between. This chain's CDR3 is CASSLARTPSNTEAFF. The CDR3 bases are TGTGCCAGCAGTTTAGCACGGACACCTTCGAACACTGAAGCTTTCTTT.

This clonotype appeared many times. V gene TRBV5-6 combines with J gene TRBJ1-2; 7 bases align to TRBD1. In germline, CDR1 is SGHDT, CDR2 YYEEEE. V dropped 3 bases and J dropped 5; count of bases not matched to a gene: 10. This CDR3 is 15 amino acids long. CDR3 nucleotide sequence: TGTGCCAGCAGCTACAACGACAGGGCTCATTATGGCTACACCTTC. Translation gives CASSYNDRAHYGYTF.

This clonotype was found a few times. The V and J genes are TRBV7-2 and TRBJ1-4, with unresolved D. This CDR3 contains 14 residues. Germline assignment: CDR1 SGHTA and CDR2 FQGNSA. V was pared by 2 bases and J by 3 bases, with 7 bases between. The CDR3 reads CASSLRAANEKLFF. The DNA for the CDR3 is TGTGCCAGCAGCTTACGGGCGGCTAATGAAAAACTGTTTTTT.

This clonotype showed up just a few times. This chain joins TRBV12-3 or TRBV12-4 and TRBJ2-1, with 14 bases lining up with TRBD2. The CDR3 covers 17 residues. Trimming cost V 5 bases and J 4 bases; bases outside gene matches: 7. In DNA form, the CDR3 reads TGTGCCAGCAGTCCCTGGACTAGCGGGGGGACTTACAATGAGCAGTTCTTC. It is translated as CASSPWTSGGTYNEQFF.

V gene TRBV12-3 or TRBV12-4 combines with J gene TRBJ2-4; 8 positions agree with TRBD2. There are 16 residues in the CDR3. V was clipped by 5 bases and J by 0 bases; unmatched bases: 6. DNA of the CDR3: TGTGCCAGCAGTCCTGGACTAGCCCTAGCCAAAAACATTCAGTACTTC. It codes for CASSPGLALAKNIQYF.

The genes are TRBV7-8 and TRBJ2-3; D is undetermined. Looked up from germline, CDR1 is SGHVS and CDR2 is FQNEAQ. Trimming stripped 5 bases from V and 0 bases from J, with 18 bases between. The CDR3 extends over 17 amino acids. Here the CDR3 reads CASSPRVGGSSTDTQYF. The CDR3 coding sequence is TGTGCCAGCAGCCCTAGGGTAGGCGGTTCTAGCACAGATACGCAGTATTTT.

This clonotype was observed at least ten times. CDR3 sequence (DNA): TGTGCCAGCAGCCCCCTCGGTGCTAACTATGGCTACACCTTC. It yields the protein CASSPLGANYGYTF. V usage is TRBV5-5 and J usage is TRBJ1-2; D unclear. Trimming left V 4 bases short and J 0 bases short, with 10 bases between. This CDR3 has 14 residues. Per the germline V gene, CDR1 is SGHKS and CDR2 is YYEKEE (reference sequence).

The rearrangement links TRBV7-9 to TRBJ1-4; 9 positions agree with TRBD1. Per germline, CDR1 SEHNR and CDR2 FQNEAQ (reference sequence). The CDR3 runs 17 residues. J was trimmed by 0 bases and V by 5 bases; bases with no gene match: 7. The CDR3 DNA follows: TGTGCCAGCAGCCCGACAGGGGGGGTGACAACTAATGAAAAACTGTTTTTT. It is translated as CASSPTGGVTTNEKLFF.

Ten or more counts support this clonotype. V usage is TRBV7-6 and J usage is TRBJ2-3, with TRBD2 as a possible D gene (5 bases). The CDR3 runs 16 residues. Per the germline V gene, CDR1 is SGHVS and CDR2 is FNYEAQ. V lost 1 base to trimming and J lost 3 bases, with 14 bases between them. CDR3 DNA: TGTGCCAGCAGCTTAGGTGCGTCCGGACTTACAGATACGCAGTATTTT. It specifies CASSLGASGLTDTQYF.

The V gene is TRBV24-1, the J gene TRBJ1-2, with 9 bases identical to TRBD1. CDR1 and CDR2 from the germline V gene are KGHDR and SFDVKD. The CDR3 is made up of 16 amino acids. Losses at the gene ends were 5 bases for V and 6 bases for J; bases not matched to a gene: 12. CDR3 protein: CATSVTGTGTSDGYTF. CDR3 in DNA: TGTGCCACCAGTGTCACCGGGACAGGGACATCCGATGGCTACACCTTC.

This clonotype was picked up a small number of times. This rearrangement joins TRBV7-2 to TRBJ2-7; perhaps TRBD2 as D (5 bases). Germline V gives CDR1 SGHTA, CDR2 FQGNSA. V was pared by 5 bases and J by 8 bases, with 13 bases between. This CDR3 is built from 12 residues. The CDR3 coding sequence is TGTGCCAGCAGCGTCCTCGGGGAGCAGCAGTACTTC. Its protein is CASSVLGEQQYF.

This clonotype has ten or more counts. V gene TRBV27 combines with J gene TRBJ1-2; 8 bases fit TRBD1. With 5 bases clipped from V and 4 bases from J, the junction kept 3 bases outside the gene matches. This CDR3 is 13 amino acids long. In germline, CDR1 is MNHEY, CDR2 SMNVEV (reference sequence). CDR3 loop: CASSRTGIYGYTF. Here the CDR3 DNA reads TGTGCCAGCAGTCGGACAGGGATCTATGGCTACACCTTC.

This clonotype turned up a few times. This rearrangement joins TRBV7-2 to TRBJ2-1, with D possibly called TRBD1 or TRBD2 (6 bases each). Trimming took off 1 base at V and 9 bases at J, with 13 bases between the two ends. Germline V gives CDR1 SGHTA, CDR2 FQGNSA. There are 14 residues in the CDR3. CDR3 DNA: TGTGCCAGCAGCTTAGAGGGGGGCAGGGCTGAGCAGTTCTTC. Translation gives CASSLEGGRAEQFF.

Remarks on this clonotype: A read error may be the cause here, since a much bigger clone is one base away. Written as DNA, the CDR3 is TGTGCCAGCACCTATCGCGGGGCAGCCAGGGATATCAATCAGCCCCAGCATTTT. This encodes CASTYRGAARDINQPQHF. The chain has TRBV6-2 or TRBV6-3 and TRBJ1-5; a possible D gene is TRBD1 (5 bases). Trimming stripped 7 bases from V and 3 bases from J, with 25 bases between. This CDR3 spans 18 amino acids. In germline, CDR1 is MNHEY, CDR2 SVGEGT.

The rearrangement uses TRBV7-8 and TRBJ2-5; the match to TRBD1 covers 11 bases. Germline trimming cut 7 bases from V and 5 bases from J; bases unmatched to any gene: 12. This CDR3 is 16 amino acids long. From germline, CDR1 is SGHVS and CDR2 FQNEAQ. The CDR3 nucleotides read TGTGCCAGCATTAGAGCAGGACAGGGGGCGGTCGAGACCCAGTACTTC. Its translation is CASIRAGQGAVETQYF.